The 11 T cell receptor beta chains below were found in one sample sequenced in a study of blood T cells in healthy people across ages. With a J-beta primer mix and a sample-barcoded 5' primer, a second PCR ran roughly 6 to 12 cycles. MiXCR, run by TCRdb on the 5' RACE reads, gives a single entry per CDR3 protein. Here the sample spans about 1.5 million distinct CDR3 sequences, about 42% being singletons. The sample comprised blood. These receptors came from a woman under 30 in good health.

CDR3 amino acids: CASRYKLAGGHEQYF. CDR3 nucleotides: TGTGCCAGCAGATACAAACTAGCGGGGGGCCATGAGCAGTACTTC. The chain recombines TRBV6-2 or TRBV6-3 with TRBJ2-7; 12 bases agree with TRBD2. The germline V gene encodes CDR1 MNHEY and CDR2 SVGEGT. With V trimmed by 6 bases and J by 7 bases, 10 bases remained unmatched. CDR3 length: 15 residues.

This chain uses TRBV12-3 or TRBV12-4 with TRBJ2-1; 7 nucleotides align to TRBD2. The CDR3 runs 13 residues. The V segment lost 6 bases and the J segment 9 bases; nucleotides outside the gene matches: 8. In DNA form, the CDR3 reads TGTGCCAGCAGGGTGACTAGCTCTACTGAGCAGTTCTTC. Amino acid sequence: CASRVTSSTEQFF.

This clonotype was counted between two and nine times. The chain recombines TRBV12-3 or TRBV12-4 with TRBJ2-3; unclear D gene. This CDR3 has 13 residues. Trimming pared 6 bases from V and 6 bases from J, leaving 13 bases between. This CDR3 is CASRLSGLDTQYF. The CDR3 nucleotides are TGTGCCAGCAGGCTTAGTGGGCTGGATACGCAGTATTTT.

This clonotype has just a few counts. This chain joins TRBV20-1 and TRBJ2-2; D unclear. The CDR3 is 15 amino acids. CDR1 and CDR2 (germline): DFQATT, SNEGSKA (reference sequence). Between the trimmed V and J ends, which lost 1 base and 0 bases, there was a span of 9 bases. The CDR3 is CSARGWQTNTGELFF. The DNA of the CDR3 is TGCAGTGCTAGAGGTTGGCAGACGAACACCGGGGAGCTGTTTTTT.

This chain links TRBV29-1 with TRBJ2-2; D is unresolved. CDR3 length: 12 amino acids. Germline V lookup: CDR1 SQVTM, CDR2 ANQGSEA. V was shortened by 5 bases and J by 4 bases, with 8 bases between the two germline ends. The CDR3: CSVSSVTGELFF. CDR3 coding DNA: TGCAGCGTTTCGTCAGTCACCGGGGAGCTGTTTTTT.

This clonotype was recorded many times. The chain's CDR3 is CASGTDSTDTQYF. The CDR3 DNA sequence: TGTGCCAGCGGGACAGACAGCACAGATACGCAGTATTTT. The rearrangement uses TRBV6-4 and TRBJ2-3, with 7 nucleotides matching TRBD1. Germline CDR1 is MRHNA and CDR2 is SNTAGT. After removal of 8 bases from V and 0 bases from J, the junction contained 2 bases not matched to a gene. The CDR3 length is 13 residues.

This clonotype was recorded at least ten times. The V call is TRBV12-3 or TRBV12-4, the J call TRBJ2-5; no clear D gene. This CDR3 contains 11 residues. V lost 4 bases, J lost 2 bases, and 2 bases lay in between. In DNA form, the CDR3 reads TGTGCCAGCAGTTGGCAAGAGACCCAGTACTTC. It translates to CASSWQETQYF.

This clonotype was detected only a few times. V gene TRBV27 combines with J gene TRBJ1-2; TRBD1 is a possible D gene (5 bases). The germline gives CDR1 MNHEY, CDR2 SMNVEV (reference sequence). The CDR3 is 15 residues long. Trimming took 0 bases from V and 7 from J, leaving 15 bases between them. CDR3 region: CASSLSLTAWSGYTF. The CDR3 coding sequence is TGTGCCAGCAGTTTATCTTTGACAGCTTGGAGTGGCTACACCTTC.

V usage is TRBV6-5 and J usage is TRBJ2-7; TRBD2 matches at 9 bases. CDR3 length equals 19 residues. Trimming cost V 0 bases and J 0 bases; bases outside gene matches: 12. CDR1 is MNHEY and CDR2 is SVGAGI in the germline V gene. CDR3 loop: CASSYSIELAGTPSYEQYF. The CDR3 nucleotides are TGTGCCAGCAGTTACTCGATCGAACTAGCGGGTACCCCCTCCTACGAGCAGTACTTC.

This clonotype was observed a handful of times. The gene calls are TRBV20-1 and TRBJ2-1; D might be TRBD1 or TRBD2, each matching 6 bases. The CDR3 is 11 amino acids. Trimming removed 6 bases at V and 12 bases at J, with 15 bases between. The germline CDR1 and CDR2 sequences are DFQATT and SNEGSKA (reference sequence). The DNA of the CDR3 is TGCAGTGCGGACTACAGGGTGGGGCAGTTCTTC. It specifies CSADYRVGQFF.

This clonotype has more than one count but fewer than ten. The CDR3 reads CASNRDLFTDTQYF. CDR3 coding DNA: TGTGCCAGCAATCGGGACCTCTTCACAGATACGCAGTATTTT. The rearrangement joins TRBV6-1 to TRBJ2-3; possibly TRBD1 or TRBD2 for D (5 bases each). Trimming left V 7 bases short and J 2 bases short, with 13 bases between. The CDR3 consists of 14 residues. CDR1 and CDR2 from the germline V gene are MNHNS and SASEGT.